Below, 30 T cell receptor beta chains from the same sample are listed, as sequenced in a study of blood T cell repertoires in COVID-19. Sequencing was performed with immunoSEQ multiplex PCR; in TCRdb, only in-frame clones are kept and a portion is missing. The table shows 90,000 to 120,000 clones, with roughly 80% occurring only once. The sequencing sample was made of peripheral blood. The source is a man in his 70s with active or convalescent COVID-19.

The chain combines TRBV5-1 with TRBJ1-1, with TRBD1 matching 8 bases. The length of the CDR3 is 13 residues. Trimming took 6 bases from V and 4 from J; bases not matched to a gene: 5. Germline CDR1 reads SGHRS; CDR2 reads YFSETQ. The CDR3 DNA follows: TGCGCCAGCAACGCGGACAGGGCCACTGAAGCTTTCTTT. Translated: CASNADRATEAFF.

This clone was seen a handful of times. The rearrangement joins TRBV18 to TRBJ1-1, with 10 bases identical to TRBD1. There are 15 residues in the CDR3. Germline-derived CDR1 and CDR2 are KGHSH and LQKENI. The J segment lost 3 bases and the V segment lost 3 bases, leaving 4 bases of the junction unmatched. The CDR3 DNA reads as TGTGCCAGCTCACCGGGGACAGGGGCGGACACTGAAGCTTTCTTT. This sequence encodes CASSPGTGADTEAFF.

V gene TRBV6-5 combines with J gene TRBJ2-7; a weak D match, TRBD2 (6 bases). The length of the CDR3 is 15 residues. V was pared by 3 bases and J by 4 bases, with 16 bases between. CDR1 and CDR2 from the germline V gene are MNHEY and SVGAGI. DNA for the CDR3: TGTGCCAGCAGTTATGACCATTCGGGGGTGTACGAGCAGTACTTC. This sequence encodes CASSYDHSGVYEQYF.

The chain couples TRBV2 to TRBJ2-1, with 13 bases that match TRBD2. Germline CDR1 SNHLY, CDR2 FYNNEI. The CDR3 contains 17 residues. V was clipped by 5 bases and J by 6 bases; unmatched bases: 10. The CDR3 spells CASSWQGRLAGGNEQFF. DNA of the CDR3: TGTGCCAGCAGTTGGCAGGGGAGACTAGCGGGGGGCAATGAGCAGTTCTTC.

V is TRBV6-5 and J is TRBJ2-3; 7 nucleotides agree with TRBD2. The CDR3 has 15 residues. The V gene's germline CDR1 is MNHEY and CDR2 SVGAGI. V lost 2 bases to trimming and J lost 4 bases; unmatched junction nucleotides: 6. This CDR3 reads CASSYREAWSDTQYF. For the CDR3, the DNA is TGTGCCAGCAGTTACCGGGAGGCTTGGTCAGATACGCAGTATTTT.

CDR3 residues: CASKRGQSTYEQYF. The DNA for the CDR3 is TGTGCCAGCAAAAGGGGCCAGAGTACCTACGAGCAGTACTTC. The rearrangement uses TRBV28 and TRBJ2-7; possibly TRBD1 for D (5 bases). CDR1 and CDR2 from the germline V gene are MDHEN and SYDVKM. CDR3 length equals 14 residues. The V end lost 7 bases, the J end lost 2 bases, and 15 bases lay between the germline ends.

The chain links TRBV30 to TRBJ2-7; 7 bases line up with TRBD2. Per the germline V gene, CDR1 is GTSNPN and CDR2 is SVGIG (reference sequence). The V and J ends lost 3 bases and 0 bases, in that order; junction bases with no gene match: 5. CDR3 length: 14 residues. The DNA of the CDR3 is TGTGCCTGGAGGGGAGGGACGCTCTCCTACGAGCAGTACTTC. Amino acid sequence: CAWRGGTLSYEQYF.

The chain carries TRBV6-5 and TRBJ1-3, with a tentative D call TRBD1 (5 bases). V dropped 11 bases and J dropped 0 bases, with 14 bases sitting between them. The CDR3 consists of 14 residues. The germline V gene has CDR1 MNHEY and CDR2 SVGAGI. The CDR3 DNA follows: TGTGCCGGACAAACACAAGACTCTGGAAACACCATATATTTT. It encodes CAGQTQDSGNTIYF.

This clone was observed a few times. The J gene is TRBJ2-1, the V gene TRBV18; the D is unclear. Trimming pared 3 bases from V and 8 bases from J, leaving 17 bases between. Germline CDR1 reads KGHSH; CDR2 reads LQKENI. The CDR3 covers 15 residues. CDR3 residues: CASSPLIEEVDEQFF. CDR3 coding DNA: TGTGCCAGCTCACCCCTCATCGAAGAGGTGGATGAGCAGTTCTTC.

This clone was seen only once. DNA for the CDR3: TGTGCCAGCAGCCCCCTAGGACAGGGAGGCCAAGAGACCCAGTACTTC. It specifies CASSPLGQGGQETQYF. The genes are TRBV3-1 (or the pseudogene TRBV3-2) and TRBJ2-5; 8 bases map to TRBD1. J lost 1 base, V lost 4 bases, and 8 bases had no gene match. Per the germline V gene, CDR1 is LGHDT and CDR2 is YNNKEL (reference sequence). The CDR3 has 16 amino acids.

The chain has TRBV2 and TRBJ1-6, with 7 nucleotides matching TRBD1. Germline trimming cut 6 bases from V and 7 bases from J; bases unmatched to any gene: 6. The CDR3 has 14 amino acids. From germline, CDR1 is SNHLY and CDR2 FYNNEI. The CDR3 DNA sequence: TGTGCCAGCAGACAGGGGAGTGGGAATTCACCCCTCCACTTT. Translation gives CASRQGSGNSPLHF.

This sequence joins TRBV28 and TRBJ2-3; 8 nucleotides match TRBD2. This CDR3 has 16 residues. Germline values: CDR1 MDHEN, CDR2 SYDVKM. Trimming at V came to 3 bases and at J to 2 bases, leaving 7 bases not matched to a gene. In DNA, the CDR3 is TGTGCCAGCAGTTTTCGTCTAGCGGGCCTCACAGATACGCAGTATTTT. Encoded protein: CASSFRLAGLTDTQYF.

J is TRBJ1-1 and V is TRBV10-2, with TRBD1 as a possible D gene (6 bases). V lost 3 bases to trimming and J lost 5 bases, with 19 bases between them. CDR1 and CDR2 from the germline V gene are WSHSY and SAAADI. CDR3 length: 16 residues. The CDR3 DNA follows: TGCGCCAGCAGTGACGTAGGAGGGAGGGGGTCTACTGAAGCTTTCTTT. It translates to CASSDVGGRGSTEAFF.

The CDR3 is CASSPPHSGNTIYF. CDR3 bases: TGTGCCAGCAGCCCCCCCCACTCTGGAAACACCATATATTTT. The chain joins TRBV3-1 (or the pseudogene TRBV3-2) to TRBJ1-3; unclear D gene. The CDR3 has 14 amino acids. Trimming cost V 4 bases and J 0 bases, with 7 bases left between them. Germline V CDR1 and CDR2: LGHDT, YNNKEL (reference sequence).

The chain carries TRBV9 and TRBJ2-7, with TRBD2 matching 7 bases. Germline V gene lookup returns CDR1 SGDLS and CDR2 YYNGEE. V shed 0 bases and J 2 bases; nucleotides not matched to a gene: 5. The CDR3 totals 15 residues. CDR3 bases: TGTGCCAGCAGCGTAGGTCGGGGGACTACCTACGAGCAGTACTTC. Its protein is CASSVGRGTTYEQYF.

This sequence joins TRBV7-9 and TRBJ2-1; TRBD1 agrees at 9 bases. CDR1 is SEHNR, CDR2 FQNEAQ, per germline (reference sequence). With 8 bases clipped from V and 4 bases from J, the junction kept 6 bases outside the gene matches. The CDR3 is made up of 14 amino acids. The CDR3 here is CASRGQGIYNEQFF. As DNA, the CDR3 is TGTGCCAGCCGTGGACAGGGGATATACAATGAGCAGTTCTTC. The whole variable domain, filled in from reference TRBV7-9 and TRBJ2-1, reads DTGVSQNPRHKITKRGQNVTFRCDPISEHNRLYWYRQTLGQGPEFLTYFQNEAQLEKSRLLSDRFSAERPKGSFSTLEIQRTEQGDSAMYLCASRGQGIYNEQFFGPGTRLTVL.

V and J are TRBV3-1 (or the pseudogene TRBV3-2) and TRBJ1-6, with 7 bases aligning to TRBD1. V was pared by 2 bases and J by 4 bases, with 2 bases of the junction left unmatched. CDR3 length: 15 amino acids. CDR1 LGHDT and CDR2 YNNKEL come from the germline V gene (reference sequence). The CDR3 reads CASSQTGDYNSPLHF. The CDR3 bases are TGTGCCAGCAGCCAAACAGGGGATTATAATTCACCCCTCCACTTT.

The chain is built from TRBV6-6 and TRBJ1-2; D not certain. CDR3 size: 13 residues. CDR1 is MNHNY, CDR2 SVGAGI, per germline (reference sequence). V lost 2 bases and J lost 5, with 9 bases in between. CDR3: CASSYGGPYGYTF. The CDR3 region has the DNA TGTGCCAGCAGTTACGGAGGTCCTTATGGCTACACCTTC.

CDR3 protein: CASSLPGQGARDTQYF. The CDR3 coding sequence is TGCGCCAGCAGCTTGCCGGGACAGGGGGCGAGAGATACGCAGTATTTT. J is TRBJ2-3 and V is TRBV5-1; 12 bases align to TRBD1. This CDR3 has 16 amino acids. Trimming took 1 base from V and 5 from J; bases not matched to a gene: 5. Germline V CDR1 and CDR2: SGHRS, YFSETQ.

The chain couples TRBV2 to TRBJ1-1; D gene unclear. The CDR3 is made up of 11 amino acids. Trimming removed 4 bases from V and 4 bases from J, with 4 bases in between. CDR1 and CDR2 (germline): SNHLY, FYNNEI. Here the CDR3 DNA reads TGTGCCAGCAGTGCCTTCACTGAAGCTTTCTTT. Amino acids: CASSAFTEAFF. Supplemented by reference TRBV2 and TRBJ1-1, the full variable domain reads EPEVTQTPSHQVTQMGQEVILRCVPISNHLYFYWYRQILGQKVEFLVSFYNNEISEKSEIFDDQFSVERPDGSNFTLKIRSTKLEDSAMYFCASSAFTEAFFGQGTRLTVV.

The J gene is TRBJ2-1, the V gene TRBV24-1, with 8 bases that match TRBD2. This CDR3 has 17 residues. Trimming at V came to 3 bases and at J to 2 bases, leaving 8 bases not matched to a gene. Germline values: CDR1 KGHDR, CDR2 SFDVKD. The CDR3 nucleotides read TGTGCCACCAGTGATCCGGGACTAGGTGTGGCCTACAATGAGCAGTTCTTC. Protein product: CATSDPGLGVAYNEQFF.

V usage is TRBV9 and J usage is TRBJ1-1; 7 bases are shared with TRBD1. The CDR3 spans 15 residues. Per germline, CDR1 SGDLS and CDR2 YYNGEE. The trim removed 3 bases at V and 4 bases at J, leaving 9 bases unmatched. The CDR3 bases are TGTGCCAGCAGCGGGTCTAAGGGGGCTCTCACTGAAGCTTTCTTT. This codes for CASSGSKGALTEAFF.

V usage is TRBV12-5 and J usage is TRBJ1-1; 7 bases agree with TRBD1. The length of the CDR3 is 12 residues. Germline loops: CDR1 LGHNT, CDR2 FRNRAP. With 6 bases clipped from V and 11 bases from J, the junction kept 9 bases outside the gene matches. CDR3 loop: CASGWGDREAFF. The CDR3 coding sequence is TGTGCTAGTGGCTGGGGTGACAGGGAGGCTTTCTTT.

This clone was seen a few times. The CDR3 DNA reads as TGTGCCAGCAGTCCCCAATCGACAGGCAATGAGCAGTTCTTC. It translates to CASSPQSTGNEQFF. The rearrangement links TRBV28 to TRBJ2-1; weak D call: TRBD1 (6 bases). Germline-derived CDR1 and CDR2 are MDHEN and SYDVKM. V was cut by 5 bases and J by 6 bases, with 14 bases left in between. This CDR3 is 14 amino acids long.

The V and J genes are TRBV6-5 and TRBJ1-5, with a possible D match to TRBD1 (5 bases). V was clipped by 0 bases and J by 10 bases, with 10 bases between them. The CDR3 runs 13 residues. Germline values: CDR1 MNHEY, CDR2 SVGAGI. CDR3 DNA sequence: TGTGCCAGCAGTTACTCGACCGGGGGACCCCAGCATTTT. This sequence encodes CASSYSTGGPQHF.

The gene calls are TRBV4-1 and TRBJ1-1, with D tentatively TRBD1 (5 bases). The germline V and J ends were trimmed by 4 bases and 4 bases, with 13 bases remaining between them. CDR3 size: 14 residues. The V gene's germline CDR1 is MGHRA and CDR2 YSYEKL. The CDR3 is CASSRPQGGTEAFF. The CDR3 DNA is TGCGCCAGCAGCCGTCCCCAGGGAGGCACTGAAGCTTTCTTT.

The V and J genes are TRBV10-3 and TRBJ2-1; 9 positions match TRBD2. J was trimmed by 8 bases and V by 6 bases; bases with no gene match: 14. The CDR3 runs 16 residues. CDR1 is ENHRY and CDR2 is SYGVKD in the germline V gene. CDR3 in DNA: TGTGCCATCAGCCCCGCGAGGAGCGGGGGGAATGATGAGCAGTTCTTC. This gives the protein CAISPARSGGNDEQFF.

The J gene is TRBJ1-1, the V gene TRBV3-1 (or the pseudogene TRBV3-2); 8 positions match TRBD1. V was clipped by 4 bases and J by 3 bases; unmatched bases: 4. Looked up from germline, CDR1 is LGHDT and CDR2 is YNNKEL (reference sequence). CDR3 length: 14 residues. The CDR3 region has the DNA TGTGCCAGCAGCCTATGGGACAGGTACACTGAAGCTTTCTTT. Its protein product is CASSLWDRYTEAFF.

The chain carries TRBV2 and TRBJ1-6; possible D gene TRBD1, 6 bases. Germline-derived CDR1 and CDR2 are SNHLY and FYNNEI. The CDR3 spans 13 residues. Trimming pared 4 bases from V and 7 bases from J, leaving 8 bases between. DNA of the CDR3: TGTGCCAGCAGTGTAAGGGGGAATTCACCCCTCCACTTT. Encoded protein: CASSVRGNSPLHF.

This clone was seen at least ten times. The CDR3 protein is CASEIPGFWAFF. The DNA for the CDR3 is TGTGCCAGCGAAATTCCGGGGTTCTGGGCTTTCTTT. The rearrangement links TRBV6-5 to TRBJ1-1, with D uncertain. Trimming stripped 8 bases from V and 11 bases from J, with 18 bases between. CDR3 length equals 12 residues. The germline V gene encodes CDR1 MNHEY and CDR2 SVGAGI.